Included here is one TCR beta chain sequence, with context. What it binds is unknown. The junction and the germline gene differ at one end; a read error may be behind it. Sample-barcoded 5' priming and a J-beta primer mix drove a second PCR of about 6 to 12 cycles. TCRdb called the 5' RACE reads again in MiXCR, with one record for every CDR3 protein. The profile shows around 580,000 distinct CDR3 sequences, more than 45% of them singletons. These data originate in a study of blood T cells in healthy people across ages. Across the study: Template switching retrieved approximately one barcoded beta molecule for each two T cells. Study-wide points: The donors' CMV status was not determined, possibly confounding changes in expanded clonotypes.

Germline lookup yields CDR1 MNHNY and CDR2 SVGAGI (reference sequence). This CDR3 has 14 residues. Sample donors were healthy Caucasian individuals that came from Russia, aged roughly 6 to 90. Per-sample PBMC isolation yielded at least 7 million cells. The sample was blood. This chain connects TRBV6-6 to TRBJ1-2; 7 nucleotides align to TRBD1. This TCR was recovered from a man older than 75 in good health. The CDR3 coding sequence is TGTGCCAGCAGTGACTCACAGGGGCACTATGGCTACACCTTC. This sequence encodes CASSDSQGHYGYTF.